The 32 T cell receptor beta chains listed next were all sequenced from one sample in a study of T-cell memory formation after mild COVID-19. Each CDR3 protein is one row after TCRdb ran MiXCR on the 5' RACE reads. The sample holds some 7,400 distinct CDR3 sequences; roughly 30% are singletons and the top ten take 55%. Sequencing input: PBMCs or a T cell subset sorted from them (not recorded which). These TCRs come from an adult woman who had mild COVID-19 (a few samples of this study predate the infection). Cell type and time point are not known.

The chain uses TRBV15 and TRBJ2-5, with 10 bases that match TRBD2. The CDR3 runs 16 residues. Germline CDR1 and CDR2: LNHNV and YYDKDF (reference sequence). V lost 2 bases and J lost 5; bases outside the gene matches: 8. The CDR3 region is CATSRSGGGGGETQYF. CDR3 DNA sequence: TGTGCCACCAGCAGAAGCGGGGGGGGCGGAGGGGAGACCCAGTACTTC.

The CDR3 reads CATGDGYEQYF. CDR3 nucleotide sequence: TGTGCCACCGGGGACGGCTACGAGCAGTACTTC. The V and J genes are TRBV24-1 and TRBJ2-7; possibly TRBD1 or TRBD2 for D (5 bases each). V was clipped by 9 bases and J by 3 bases, with 8 bases between them. Germline values: CDR1 KGHDR, CDR2 SFDVKD. This CDR3 is built from 11 residues.

This clonotype was picked up one time. This chain connects TRBV19 to TRBJ1-2; no clear D. Trimming shortened V by 6 bases and J by 3 bases, and 5 bases separated the two germline ends. The germline CDR1 and CDR2 sequences are LNHDA and SQIVND (reference sequence). The CDR3 has 11 amino acids. CDR3 sequence (DNA): TGTGCCAGTAGGCGTTACTATGGCTACACCTTC. Its protein is CASRRYYGYTF.

The rearrangement uses TRBV24-1 and TRBJ2-3; the D call may be TRBD1 or TRBD2 (5 bases each). The ends were cut back, 6 bases at V and 2 bases at J, with 11 bases in the middle. The CDR3 is 14 amino acids. Germline V gene lookup returns CDR1 KGHDR and CDR2 SFDVKD. CDR3 amino acids: CATSLPGLTDTQYF. The DNA of the CDR3 is TGTGCCACCAGTCTTCCGGGGCTCACAGATACGCAGTATTTT.

This clonotype appeared once. The genes are TRBV4-2 and TRBJ2-1, with TRBD2 matching 11 bases. Germline V gene sequence: CDR1 LGHNA, CDR2 YNFKEQ. With V trimmed by 0 bases and J by 3 bases, 7 bases remained unmatched. This CDR3 has 18 residues. The CDR3 loop reads CASSQDAFLAGGYNEQFF. The DNA of the CDR3 is TGTGCCAGCAGCCAAGATGCGTTTCTAGCGGGGGGCTACAATGAGCAGTTCTTC.

This clonotype was seen only a few times. The rearrangement links TRBV6-5 to TRBJ1-1; D is possibly TRBD1 (5 bases). Germline values: CDR1 MNHEY, CDR2 SVGAGI. The V end was cut by 2 bases, the J end by 3 bases, with 7 bases between. The CDR3 is 13 amino acids. The CDR3 bases are TGTGCCAGCAGTTACCGGGGGGACACTGAAGCTTTCTTT. Its protein product is CASSYRGDTEAFF.

The chain recombines TRBV3-1 with TRBJ2-7; unclear D gene. Germline CDR1 LGHDT, CDR2 YNNKEL (reference sequence). The CDR3 is 14 amino acids. The ends were cut back, 1 base at V and 2 bases at J, with 9 bases in the middle. The CDR3 nucleotides are TGTGCCAGCAGCCAAGGGTACGTCCCCTACGAGCAGTACTTC. It specifies CASSQGYVPYEQYF.

By its share, this clonotype is medium-sized (0.01 to 0.1%). The chain recombines TRBV29-1 with TRBJ2-1; unclear D gene. Germline V gene lookup returns CDR1 SQVTM and CDR2 ANQGSEA. Trimming cost V 4 bases and J 0 bases, with 4 bases left between them. The CDR3 consists of 12 residues. The CDR3 spells CSVVRSYNEQFF. The CDR3 bases are TGCAGCGTTGTCCGCTCCTACAATGAGCAGTTCTTC.

There are many counts of this clonotype. This chain uses TRBV7-3 with TRBJ2-7, with a possible D match to TRBD1 (6 bases). The germline V and J ends were trimmed by 2 bases and 7 bases, with 12 bases remaining between them. The CDR3 length is 13 residues. Germline-derived CDR1 and CDR2 are SGHTA and FQGTGA. CDR3 nucleotide sequence: TGTGCCAGCAGCTTAGGGGCAGGGGAAGAGCAGTACTTC. Translated, it gives CASSLGAGEEQYF.

This clonotype was counted ten times or more. The chain employs TRBV19 and TRBJ1-1; 7 nucleotides line up with TRBD1. CDR1 LNHDA and CDR2 SQIVND come from the germline V gene (reference sequence). There are 16 residues in the CDR3. Losses at the gene ends were 3 bases for V and 1 base for J; bases not matched to a gene: 8. CDR3 sequence reads: CASSMSAGTANTEAFF. The DNA of the CDR3 is TGTGCCAGTAGTATGTCAGCCGGGACAGCGAACACTGAAGCTTTCTTT.

The rearrangement links TRBV12-3 or TRBV12-4 to TRBJ1-1, with D unresolved. Trimming cost V 5 bases and J 3 bases, with 16 bases left between them. The CDR3 consists of 15 residues. CDR3 loop: CASSTWTPVDTEAFF. DNA of the CDR3: TGTGCCAGCAGTACTTGGACCCCCGTCGACACTGAAGCTTTCTTT.

This clonotype is termed medium-sized. The V gene is TRBV6-2 or TRBV6-3, the J gene TRBJ2-7; tentatively, D is TRBD2 (6 bases). The ends were cut back, 2 bases at V and 2 bases at J, with 13 bases in the middle. CDR3 size: 15 residues. Per germline, CDR1 MNHEY and CDR2 SVGEGT. The DNA of the CDR3 is TGTGCCAGCAGTTACCCGGGGGTATTAACCTACGAGCAGTACTTC. This translates into CASSYPGVLTYEQYF.

In its sample, this clonotype ranks as medium-sized. The chain couples TRBV20-1 to TRBJ2-5; weak D call: TRBD1 (6 bases). Deletions cut 6 bases from V and 5 bases from J, with 22 bases between. This CDR3 has 15 residues. Germline V gene sequence: CDR1 DFQATT, CDR2 SNEGSKA (reference sequence). CDR3 nucleotides: TGCAGTGCGGCCCCTAGGATCAGGGGTTTTGAGACCCAGTACTTC. Its translation: CSAAPRIRGFETQYF.

The rearrangement uses TRBV7-2 and TRBJ1-3; perhaps TRBD1 as D (5 bases). Looked up from germline, CDR1 is SGHTA and CDR2 is FQGNSA. V lost 4 bases and J 0 bases, leaving 10 bases between the germline ends. This CDR3 region has 15 residues. CDR3 amino acids: CASSWTGDSGNTIYF. CDR3 bases: TGTGCCAGCAGCTGGACGGGGGACTCTGGAAACACCATATATTTT.

The table lists this clonotype with many counts. This chain joins TRBV18 and TRBJ2-2, with 10 bases identical to TRBD2. J was trimmed by 3 bases and V by 4 bases; bases with no gene match: 2. CDR3 length: 15 residues. CDR1 and CDR2 from the germline V gene are KGHSH and LQKENI. The CDR3 here is CASSLAGGYTGELFF. The CDR3 nucleotides are TGTGCCAGCTCACTAGCGGGAGGCTACACCGGGGAGCTGTTTTTT.

By frequency in the sample, this clonotype is medium-sized. This rearrangement joins TRBV7-2 to TRBJ2-7; the match to TRBD2 covers 14 bases. CDR1 and CDR2 (germline): SGHTA, FQGNSA. CDR3 size: 16 residues. V was pared by 5 bases and J by 4 bases, with 7 bases of the junction left unmatched. CDR3 nucleotides: TGTGCCAGCAGCCACGAGACTAGCGGGAGGGATTACGAGCAGTACTTC. Its translation is CASSHETSGRDYEQYF.

This clonotype was picked up many times. The germline gene is not matched at one end of the junction; a read error may be the cause. The chain is built from TRBV6-5 and TRBJ2-2, with 8 nucleotides matching TRBD1. Per germline, CDR1 MNHEY and CDR2 SVGAGI. The CDR3 loop spans 14 amino acids. The CDR3 DNA follows: TGTGCCACGACAGGGGTCCCGAACACCGTGGAGCTGTTTTTT. Its protein product is CATTGVPNTVELFF.

This clonotype is labeled medium-sized. The rearrangement joins TRBV20-1 to TRBJ1-2, with 7 nucleotides matching TRBD1. CDR1 and CDR2 from the germline V gene are DFQATT and SNEGSKA (reference sequence). V gave up 8 bases and J gave up 4 bases; unmatched junction bases: 10. The CDR3 length is 13 residues. CDR3 sequence: CSTQLAGGYGYTF. CDR3 DNA: TGCAGTACCCAGCTCGCAGGGGGCTATGGCTACACCTTC.

This chain uses TRBV6-5 with TRBJ1-1, with 7 bases lining up with TRBD1. The V segment lost 4 bases and the J segment 4 bases; nucleotides outside the gene matches: 3. CDR1 is MNHEY, CDR2 SVGAGI, per germline. The CDR3 totals 13 residues. CDR3 sequence (DNA): TGTGCCAGCAGTTTGTACAGGGGCACTGAAGCTTTCTTT. Protein product: CASSLYRGTEAFF.

The genes are TRBV29-1 and TRBJ1-6, with 10 nucleotides matching TRBD1. CDR3 size: 11 residues. Germline assignment: CDR1 SQVTM and CDR2 ANQGSEA. V shed 3 bases, J shed 15 bases, and the junction held 2 bases outside the gene matches. CDR3 sequence (DNA): TGCAGCGTTGAGGGACAGGGGCACCTCCACTTT. Residues: CSVEGQGHLHF.

By share, this clonotype ranks as medium-sized. The chain uses TRBV20-1 and TRBJ2-7, with 8 bases identical to TRBD2. The length of the CDR3 is 14 residues. Germline V gives CDR1 DFQATT, CDR2 SNEGSKA (reference sequence). V was clipped by 4 bases and J by 2 bases; unmatched bases: 7. The CDR3 DNA reads TGCAGTGCTATCTCGCGGGGGGAGGCCTACGAGCAGTACTTC. Amino acids: CSAISRGEAYEQYF.

This clonotype was seen ten or more times. This chain connects TRBV2 to TRBJ2-7, with a tentative D call TRBD1 (6 bases). V was pared by 1 base and J by 2 bases, with 12 bases between. The CDR3 has 15 amino acids. The germline CDR1 and CDR2 sequences are SNHLY and FYNNEI. The DNA for the CDR3 is TGTGCCAGCAGTGAAGGACAGGCCTTAACCTACGAGCAGTACTTC. Protein sequence: CASSEGQALTYEQYF.

The genes are TRBV20-1 and TRBJ2-7; D gene uncertain. The CDR3 length is 14 residues. Trimming took 3 bases from V and 3 from J, leaving 15 bases between them. From germline, CDR1 is DFQATT and CDR2 SNEGSKA (reference sequence). For the CDR3, the DNA is TGCAGTGCTAGGGCGCCTCCTCCGTTCTACGAGCAGTACTTC. Its protein is CSARAPPPFYEQYF.

The table lists this clonotype with many counts. This chain links TRBV7-9 with TRBJ2-7; no clear D. Germline CDR1 and CDR2: SEHNR and FQNEAQ (reference sequence). The CDR3 has 12 residues. V lost 4 bases and J 2 bases, leaving 6 bases between the germline ends. Here the CDR3 DNA reads TGTGCCAGCAGCTACGGTCCCTACGAGCAGTACTTC. Protein product: CASSYGPYEQYF. Based on the CDR3 plus reference TRBV7-9 and TRBJ2-7, the full variable domain is DTGVSQNPRHKITKRGQNVTFRCDPISEHNRLYWYRQTLGQGPEFLTYFQNEAQLEKSRLLSDRFSAERPKGSFSTLEIQRTEQGDSAMYLCASSYGPYEQYFGPGTRLTVT.

This clonotype was counted between two and nine times. The J gene is TRBJ2-7, the V gene TRBV13; D is unclear. The ends were cut back, 3 bases at V and 0 bases at J, with 9 bases in the middle. CDR1 is PRHDT, CDR2 FYEKMQ, per germline (reference sequence). This CDR3 has 14 amino acids. The CDR3 coding sequence is TGTGCCAGCAGCTTTGCTGGAAGCTCCTACGAGCAGTACTTC. Its translation is CASSFAGSSYEQYF.

This clonotype is classed as medium-sized. This chain uses TRBV6-2 or TRBV6-3 with TRBJ2-1; TRBD2 is a possible D gene (5 bases). The CDR3 consists of 12 residues. Germline CDR1 MNHEY, CDR2 SVGEGT. V dropped 5 bases and J dropped 3 bases, with 5 bases sitting between them. The CDR3 DNA follows: TGTGCCAGCAGTGGAGGCTACAATGAGCAGTTCTTC. Translated, it gives CASSGGYNEQFF.

This clonotype occurred many times. The rearrangement joins TRBV4-3 to TRBJ2-7; D remains unclear. The CDR3 is made up of 18 amino acids. The germline V gene has CDR1 LGHNA and CDR2 YSLEER. V gave up 0 bases and J gave up 2 bases, with 20 bases separating them. The CDR3 DNA is TGCGCCAGCAGCCAAGATGCCAACGGACGGACGATAACCTACGAGCAGTACTTC. Translation: CASSQDANGRTITYEQYF.

The chain uses TRBV11-2 and TRBJ2-1; D possibly corresponds to TRBD2 (5 bases). Germline lookup yields CDR1 SGHAT and CDR2 FQNNGV. Between the trimmed V and J ends, which lost 4 bases and 6 bases, there was a span of 10 bases. The CDR3 spans 13 residues. The CDR3 region is CASSSPAANEQFF. The CDR3 DNA is TGTGCCAGCAGCTCACCAGCGGCCAATGAGCAGTTCTTC.

This chain joins TRBV4-1 and TRBJ2-3, with D maybe TRBD1 (6 bases). Trimming pared 0 bases from V and 2 bases from J, leaving 9 bases between. Germline V lookup: CDR1 MGHRA, CDR2 YSYEKL. CDR3 size: 15 residues. The DNA of the CDR3 is TGCGCCAGCAGCCAAGATCAGGGGCCCACAGATACGCAGTATTTT. This encodes CASSQDQGPTDTQYF.

The genes are TRBV11-3 and TRBJ2-5; D gene uncertain. CDR1 and CDR2 (germline): SGHNT, YENEEA. The CDR3 has 15 residues. The ends were cut back, 1 base at V and 5 bases at J, with 14 bases in the middle. CDR3 DNA: TGTGCCAGCAGCTTAGGCCAGTACCTCGGGGAGACCCAGTACTTC. This translates into CASSLGQYLGETQYF.

The chain links TRBV7-9 to TRBJ2-5, with D unresolved. The CDR3 spans 14 residues. Between the trimmed V and J ends, which lost 5 bases and 5 bases, there was a span of 15 bases. Per the germline V gene, CDR1 is SEHNR and CDR2 is FQNEAQ (reference sequence). Written as DNA, the CDR3 is TGTGCCAGCAGCAATGCCGAGGTTTCGGAGACCCAGTACTTC. Protein product: CASSNAEVSETQYF.

By sample fraction, this clonotype is medium-sized. J is TRBJ2-7 and V is TRBV7-9; D might be TRBD1 (5 bases). The CDR3 has 14 amino acids. Trimming shortened V by 1 base and J by 4 bases, and 11 bases separated the two germline ends. Germline CDR1 SEHNR, CDR2 FQNEAQ (reference sequence). CDR3 sequence reads: CASSLGPGRYEQYF. The CDR3 bases are TGTGCCAGCAGCTTAGGCCCAGGGCGTTACGAGCAGTACTTC.